The 25 T cell receptor beta chains below all came from one sample that was sequenced in a study of identical twins. TCRdb re-called the 5' RACE reads with MiXCR, one entry per CDR3 protein. The repertoire holds about 340,000 distinct CDR3 sequences, with about 12% as singletons. Another study also made use of these data, one on yellow fever vaccine responses in identical twins.

The sample comprised CD8+ T cells sorted from blood. Source of these receptors: a woman aged 18-29 years in good health.

This clonotype was found a few times. The chain combines TRBV11-1 with TRBJ2-7; 8 bases align to TRBD2. Trimming cost V 1 base and J 2 bases; bases outside gene matches: 13. Germline V gene lookup returns CDR1 SGHAT and CDR2 FQDESV (reference sequence). The CDR3 is 18 residues long. The CDR3 spells CASSLGSTLAGLTYEQYF. The CDR3 DNA sequence: TGTGCCAGCAGCTTAGGATCGACCCTAGCGGGCCTTACCTACGAGCAGTACTTC.

The rearrangement joins TRBV9 to TRBJ2-7, with D possibly being TRBD2 (5 bases). The V gene lost 4 bases and the J gene lost 0 bases, with 17 bases spanning the gap. The CDR3 spans 16 residues. Germline V gene lookup returns CDR1 SGDLS and CDR2 YYNGEE. CDR3 sequence (DNA): TGTGCCAGCAGCTACCGAGACTATAATCGCTCCTACGAGCAGTACTTC. The encoded protein is CASSYRDYNRSYEQYF.

Many counts were recorded for this clonotype. J is TRBJ2-2 and V is TRBV5-1; 8 positions agree with TRBD1. The CDR3 extends over 20 amino acids. CDR1 SGHRS and CDR2 YFSETQ come from the germline V gene. J lost 2 bases, V lost 7 bases, and 22 bases had no gene match. The CDR3 DNA follows: TGCGCCAGCCGGGGCCCAGATCCCGACAGGGGTGGGGCCAACACCGGGGAGCTGTTTTTT. This gives the protein CASRGPDPDRGGANTGELFF. The full variable domain, its missing parts supplied by reference TRBV5-1 and TRBJ2-2, is KAGVTQTPRYLIKTRGQQVTLSCSPISGHRSVSWYQQTPGQGLQFLFEYFSETQRNKGNFPGRFSGRQFSNSRSEMNVSTLELGDSALYLCASRGPDPDRGGANTGELFFGEGSRLTVL.

The chain has TRBV9 and TRBJ2-5; 10 bases fit TRBD2. Losses at the gene ends were 0 bases for V and 2 bases for J; bases not matched to a gene: 10. Germline loops: CDR1 SGDLS, CDR2 YYNGEE. The CDR3 runs to 18 residues. The CDR3 protein is CASSVEASGSPNQETQYF. Written as DNA, the CDR3 is TGTGCCAGCAGCGTAGAGGCTAGCGGGAGCCCTAATCAAGAGACCCAGTACTTC.

The chain has TRBV24-1 and TRBJ2-2, with 8 bases aligning to TRBD1. V was pared by 0 bases and J by 2 bases, with 1 base of the junction left unmatched. The germline V gene encodes CDR1 KGHDR and CDR2 SFDVKD. This CDR3 is 16 amino acids long. The CDR3 spells CATSDLTGGNTGELFF. In DNA form, the CDR3 reads TGTGCCACCAGTGATTTGACAGGGGGTAACACCGGGGAGCTGTTTTTT.

This clonotype was seen more than once but under ten times. This chain links TRBV2 with TRBJ1-4; D is unresolved. Germline V gives CDR1 SNHLY, CDR2 FYNNEI. The CDR3 has 10 residues. Between the trimmed V and J ends, which lost 8 bases and 8 bases, there was a span of 6 bases. CDR3 nucleotide sequence: TGTGCCAGCGTAAGGGAAAAACTGTTTTTT. Translating it yields CASVREKLFF.

This chain links TRBV6-4 with TRBJ2-2; D uncertain. V gave up 0 bases and J gave up 7 bases, with 9 bases separating them. The germline gives CDR1 MRHNA, CDR2 SNTAGT. This CDR3 is 14 amino acids long. CDR3 sequence (DNA): TGTGCCAGCAGTGACTCGACCTTTAGCGGGGAGCTGTTTTTT. It codes for CASSDSTFSGELFF.

This clonotype was picked up many times. The V gene is TRBV4-1, the J gene TRBJ2-1, with a weak D call TRBD1 (6 bases). From germline, CDR1 is MGHRA and CDR2 YSYEKL. The V and J ends lost 3 bases and 6 bases respectively, with 12 bases between them. This CDR3 has 14 residues. CDR3 amino acids: CASSHPSTGNEQFF. For the CDR3, the DNA is TGCGCCAGCAGCCACCCGTCGACAGGCAATGAGCAGTTCTTC.

There are many counts of this clonotype. The chain couples TRBV5-1 to TRBJ2-2; TRBD1 matches 7 bases. This CDR3 region has 13 residues. Trimming cost V 0 bases and J 7 bases; bases outside gene matches: 0. Germline CDR1 is SGHRS and CDR2 is YFSETQ. The DNA of the CDR3 is TGCGCCAGCAGCTTGGGGGACAGCGGGGAGCTGTTTTTT. Translated: CASSLGDSGELFF.

This rearrangement joins TRBV4-1 to TRBJ2-1; 7 bases are shared with TRBD1. The CDR3 covers 15 residues. The germline V gene has CDR1 MGHRA and CDR2 YSYEKL. The V segment lost 1 base and the J segment 8 bases; nucleotides outside the gene matches: 8. In DNA form, the CDR3 reads TGCGCCAGCAGCCAAGGACAGGGACCTGACGATGAGCAGTTCTTC. Its translation is CASSQGQGPDDEQFF.

This clonotype was seen a handful of times. The chain carries TRBV2 and TRBJ2-3, with TRBD1 identical over 7 bases. The ends lost 4 bases at V and 1 base at J; junction bases unmatched: 2. The germline gives CDR1 SNHLY, CDR2 FYNNEI. The CDR3 length is 14 residues. CDR3 loop: CASSADRGTDTQYF. The CDR3 coding sequence is TGTGCCAGCAGTGCAGACAGGGGCACAGATACGCAGTATTTT.

The V and J genes are TRBV18 and TRBJ2-7; D call uncertain. Trimming left V 1 base short and J 0 bases short, with 13 bases between. This CDR3 is built from 16 residues. Germline CDR1 and CDR2: KGHSH and LQKENI. For the CDR3, the DNA is TGTGCCAGCTCACCACGGTATACGGAAAGCTCCTACGAGCAGTACTTC. Translating gives CASSPRYTESSYEQYF.

This rearrangement joins TRBV13 to TRBJ2-1; perhaps TRBD1 as D (5 bases). Looked up from germline, CDR1 is PRHDT and CDR2 is FYEKMQ (reference sequence). This CDR3 spans 16 amino acids. V lost 2 bases to trimming and J lost 5 bases, with 16 bases between them. CDR3 sequence (DNA): TGTGCCAGCAGCTTATCGGCAGGGCGAGACAACAATGAGCAGTTCTTC. Protein: CASSLSAGRDNNEQFF.

This clonotype was detected ten times or more. V and J are TRBV28 and TRBJ1-1; TRBD1 matches at 9 bases. The germline CDR1 and CDR2 sequences are MDHEN and SYDVKM. V lost 6 bases, J lost 5 bases, and 10 bases stayed unmatched. The CDR3 contains 15 residues. In nucleotides, the CDR3 is TGTGCCAGCAGGGAGACGACAGGGGGAGGGACTGAAGCTTTCTTT. This encodes CASRETTGGGTEAFF.

The gene calls are TRBV20-1 and TRBJ2-3, with D perhaps TRBD1 (6 bases). The CDR3 is 16 amino acids. V lost 4 bases and J lost 4, with 21 bases in between. Germline loops: CDR1 DFQATT, CDR2 SNEGSKA (reference sequence). The CDR3, as DNA: TGCAGTGCTAAATGGGGGCCACCGGAGTGGCCAGATACGCAGTATTTT. Translated, it gives CSAKWGPPEWPDTQYF.

This clonotype was picked up a small number of times. The chain joins TRBV28 to TRBJ2-1; TRBD2 matches at 12 bases. The CDR3 covers 16 residues. Germline V CDR1 and CDR2: MDHEN, SYDVKM. J gave up 9 bases and V 2 bases, and 8 bases lay outside the gene matches. The CDR3: CASSLEWLAGGGEQFF. For the CDR3, the DNA is TGTGCCAGCAGTTTAGAATGGCTAGCGGGAGGGGGTGAGCAGTTCTTC. Full variable domain (rest looked up from reference TRBV28 and TRBJ2-1): DVKVTQSSRYLVKRTGEKVFLECVQDMDHENMFWYRQDPGLGLRLIYFSYDVKMKEKGDIPEGYSVSREKKERFSLILESASTNQTSMYLCASSLEWLAGGGEQFFGPGTRLTVL.

The gene calls are TRBV4-1 and TRBJ2-2; no clear D gene. V dropped 1 base and J dropped 7 bases, with 4 bases sitting between them. Germline lookup yields CDR1 MGHRA and CDR2 YSYEKL. The CDR3 sequence is 12 residues long. The CDR3 nucleotides are TGCGCCAGCAGCCAAGGGCGCGGGGAGCTGTTTTTT. This sequence encodes CASSQGRGELFF.

The chain combines TRBV7-9 with TRBJ1-2; D is possibly TRBD1 (5 bases). Germline V lookup: CDR1 SEHNR, CDR2 FQNEAQ (reference sequence). Trimming cost V 5 bases and J 4 bases, with 17 bases left between them. There are 15 residues in the CDR3. The CDR3 region is CASSRAFREIYGYTF. The CDR3 DNA reads as TGTGCCAGCAGCCGGGCCTTCAGGGAAATCTATGGCTACACCTTC.

This clonotype has more than one count but fewer than ten. The rearrangement joins TRBV7-8 to TRBJ2-7; no firm D call. Germline CDR1 is SGHVS and CDR2 is FQNEAQ. The CDR3 is 12 residues long. Trimming left V 3 bases short and J 6 bases short, with 9 bases between. For the CDR3, the DNA is TGTGCCAGCAGCTTGGGATCCCCCGAGCAGTACTTC. Translating gives CASSLGSPEQYF. The whole variable domain, filled in from reference TRBV7-8 and TRBJ2-7, reads GAGVSQSPRYKVAKRGQDVALRCDPISGHVSLFWYQQALGQGPEFLTYFQNEAQLDKSGLPSDRFFAERPEGSVSTLKIQRTQQEDSAVYLCASSLGSPEQYFGPGTRLTVT.

The chain uses TRBV2 and TRBJ2-1; D not resolved. V lost 6 bases, J lost 3 bases, and 9 bases lay in between. This CDR3 has 13 residues. CDR1 is SNHLY, CDR2 FYNNEI, per germline. Here the CDR3 reads CASRANGYNEQFF. In DNA form, the CDR3 reads TGTGCCAGCAGGGCTAACGGCTACAATGAGCAGTTCTTC. Using reference TRBV2 and TRBJ2-1 for the parts outside the CDR3, the full variable domain is EPEVTQTPSHQVTQMGQEVILRCVPISNHLYFYWYRQILGQKVEFLVSFYNNEISEKSEIFDDQFSVERPDGSNFTLKIRSTKLEDSAMYFCASRANGYNEQFFGPGTRLTVL.

This clonotype appeared a few times. This sequence joins TRBV28 and TRBJ2-7, with no clear D. The CDR3 contains 15 residues. The germline CDR1 and CDR2 sequences are MDHEN and SYDVKM. The ends were cut back, 4 bases at V and 0 bases at J, with 13 bases in the middle. The CDR3 region has the DNA TGTGCCAGCAGTTCCCAATACTATAGCTCCTACGAGCAGTACTTC. Translating gives CASSSQYYSSYEQYF.

The chain couples TRBV29-1 to TRBJ2-1; 8 bases are shared with TRBD2. V shed 7 bases, J shed 9 bases, and the junction held 5 bases outside the gene matches. The germline V gene has CDR1 SQVTM and CDR2 ANQGSEA. This CDR3 spans 11 amino acids. The CDR3 bases are TGCAGCGCCCCCACTAGCGGTGAGCAGTTCTTC. This translates into CSAPTSGEQFF.

The chain links TRBV12-3 or TRBV12-4 to TRBJ2-5; TRBD1 matches at 10 bases. The V segment lost 4 bases and the J segment 5 bases; nucleotides outside the gene matches: 4. The CDR3 length is 14 residues. The DNA for the CDR3 is TGTGCCAGCAGTTGGGACAGGGGTTGGGAGACCCAGTACTTC. Residues: CASSWDRGWETQYF.

This clonotype was counted between two and nine times. CDR3 region: CASSPQMNTEAFF. CDR3 DNA sequence: TGTGCCAGCAGCCCACAGATGAACACTGAAGCTTTCTTT. The chain joins TRBV11-2 to TRBJ1-1; D remains unclear. This CDR3 comprises 13 residues. V was trimmed by 5 bases and J by 0 bases, leaving 7 bases between them. Germline V gene data show CDR1 as SGHAT and CDR2 as FQNNGV.

This clonotype was seen only a few times. The gene calls are TRBV7-9 and TRBJ2-2; no definite D call. The CDR3 totals 14 residues. V lost 5 bases to trimming and J lost 5 bases, with 12 bases between them. Per the germline V gene, CDR1 is SEHNR and CDR2 is FQNEAQ (reference sequence). The CDR3 DNA follows: TGTGCCAGCAGCATAAAGCTTGGGACCGGGGAGCTGTTTTTT. Its protein is CASSIKLGTGELFF.